This T cell receptor beta chain was documented in a study of beta chain features in type 1 diabetes (dated 2018 in TCRdb). Regarding the complete study: Mean age, gender distribution, total cell number and subset yield were not different between patients and healthy donors. A total of under 120,000,000 sorted cells were examined across all samples, and RNA yield correlated strongly with the number of cells per subset. In the study, TCRB repertoires of sorted circulating CD4+ T cell subsets from recently diagnosed type 1 diabetes patients were compared with those of matched healthy donors. Regulatory and stem cell-like memory subsets were isolated from only 8 patients and about eight healthy donors, whereas naive and central memory subsets came from all 30 or so donors.

Trimming leaves V shorter by 10 bases and J shorter by 4 bases, with the junction holding 8 bases beyond the gene matches. The CDR3 runs 14 residues from the cysteine to the phenylalanine. Of the read, only the CDR3 DNA is kept; its 42 bases are in frame from base 1. CDR1 and CDR2, looked up from the germline V gene (reference sequence), are LNHDA and SQIVND. The entire amount of isolated RNA was reverse transcribed using the High Capacity cDNA Reverse Transcription Kit, so the sequenced TCRB transcripts were expressed ones. Deep immunoSEQ sequencing was applied to naive, central memory and regulatory T cell samples, giving an average of approximately 4 million total reads per sample. After sorted cells were lysed in RLT buffer, RNA was extracted with DNase-treated RNeasy Micro or Mini kits, with the choice depending on cell number. To prevent cross-contamination, every cell subset was processed on its own, while patient and healthy donor samples were processed together. Using the immunoSEQ multiplex PCR, TCRB sequences were amplified from cDNA into 87-bp fragments spanning the CDR3 region. Sequencing of the amplicons was performed on the Illumina HiSeq platform. The paper's data handling went like this. Synthetic template baselines were used to correct PCR bias computationally, reads within Hamming distance 2 were collapsed together, and singletons that could not be merged were discarded. Reads were aligned against IMGT to assign V, D and J genes, CDR3 length and insertions or deletions at six rearrangement sites. Clonotype counts were normalized to sorted cell number within each subset before computing true diversity and Gini coefficients with the tcR R package. The overlap coefficient, calculated on TCRB nucleotide sequences, was used to quantify repertoire sharing. TCRdb mirrors the immuneACCESS table, restricted to in-frame sequences. Some clones are absent from its copies; in checked studies, under half trace to an unresolved V gene, and the reason for the others is unknown. That table furnishes V, J and clone size, whereas the DNA furnished D and trimming. In this sample the table shows around 250,000 clones, 25% to 35% of which occur a single time. The ten largest clones add up to around 4% of the sample.

General study outcomes and caveats: PCR may preferentially amplify shorter templates, but because patient and control samples were amplified and corrected together, any resulting skew would affect both groups equally. Because cDNA was sequenced instead of genomic DNA, activated cells with high expression could be over-represented, although the groups did not differ in activation or CD3 levels. A moderate but significant shortening of TCRB CDR3 length was observed in type 1 diabetes patients in all four CD4+ subsets. Patients with type 1 diabetes made fewer insertions and deleted more nucleotides at VDJ recombination sites, implying thymic rearrangement abnormalities. Because the HLA sub-analyses included only small numbers of individuals, any influence of HLA type on TCRB rearrangement was left unresolved. Naive, central memory and regulatory TCRB repertoires appeared to be more similar among patients than among healthy donors.

Worth noting for this clone: The antigen it binds to is not known. No per-base quality is available; no much larger clone lies one base away.

Each donor gave one peripheral blood draw, averaging approximately 0.12 L, which was collected into heparinised tubes. Naive, central memory, regulatory and stem cell-like memory CD4+ T cells were sorted on a BD FACSAria II using a panel including CD45RO, CCR7, CD25, CD127, CD95 and CD27. A purity above 95% was achieved for all sorted populations. PBMCs were isolated immediately by Lymphoprep density gradient centrifugation and stained directly without culture. Samples were stained and sorted in pairs, with one healthy donor and one patient per experiment, so that batch effects were minimized. The sample consisted of central memory CD4+ T cells from blood. The chain is assembled from TRBV19 and TRBJ2-1; TRBD1 fits 9 bases in the junction. The source of this sequence is a man aged 25 to 40 in good health. The nucleotide sequence reads as follows: TGTGCCATCTCGGGACAGGGAATTTACAATGAGCAGTTCTTC. This encodes CAISGQGIYNEQFF.